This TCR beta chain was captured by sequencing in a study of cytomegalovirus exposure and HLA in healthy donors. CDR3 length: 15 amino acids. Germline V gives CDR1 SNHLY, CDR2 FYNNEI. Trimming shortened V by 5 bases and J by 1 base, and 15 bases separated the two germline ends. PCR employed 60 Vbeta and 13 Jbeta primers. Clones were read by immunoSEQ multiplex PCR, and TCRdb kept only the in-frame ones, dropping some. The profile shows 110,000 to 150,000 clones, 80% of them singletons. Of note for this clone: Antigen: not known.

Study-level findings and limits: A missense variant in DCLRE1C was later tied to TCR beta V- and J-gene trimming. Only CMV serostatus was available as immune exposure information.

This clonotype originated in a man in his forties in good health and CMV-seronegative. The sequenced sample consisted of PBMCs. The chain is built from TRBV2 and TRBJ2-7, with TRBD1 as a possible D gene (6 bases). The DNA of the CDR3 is TGTGCCAGCAGTTCGCAGGGGCATCGGTCCTACGAGCAGTACTTC. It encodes CASSSQGHRSYEQYF.